What follows are 25 T cell receptor beta chains derived from one specimen sequenced in a study of CD8 T cells in ankylosing spondylitis. Findings and caveats of the study: Blood of patients with ankylosing spondylitis appeared to be characterized by a TCR beta motif of several highly homologous variants.

Antigen specificity for these receptors is unknown. TCRdb re-analysed the 5' RACE reads in MiXCR, keeping a single row per CDR3 protein. The table lists under 850,000 distinct CDR3 sequences, roughly 19% of them singletons, with under 20% in the top ten. The sample taken for sequencing was blood, either unsorted or a sorted T cell fraction (not recorded which). The receptors were gathered from a male donor with ankylosing spondylitis.

This clonotype has more than one count but fewer than ten. The V call is TRBV4-2, the J call TRBJ1-2; D gene unclear. The CDR3 contains 14 residues. The V gene's germline CDR1 is LGHNA and CDR2 YNFKEQ. Trimming took off 8 bases at V and 2 bases at J, with 15 bases between the two ends. CDR3 nucleotides: TGTGCCAGCCGGACCGTCAGCCAAAACTATGGCTACACCTTC. It translates to CASRTVSQNYGYTF.

The V and J genes are TRBV5-1 and TRBJ1-2; TRBD1 might be the D (6 bases). Trimming removed 0 bases at V and 2 bases at J, with 11 bases between. CDR3 size: 15 residues. CDR1 SGHRS and CDR2 YFSETQ come from the germline V gene. The CDR3 DNA sequence: TGCGCCAGCAGCTTGGTCGCAGGGGAAAACTATGGCTACACCTTC. It encodes CASSLVAGENYGYTF.

V is TRBV5-1 and J is TRBJ2-5; D is possibly TRBD2 (6 bases). V lost 7 bases and J 1 base, leaving 14 bases between the germline ends. This CDR3 has 14 amino acids. CDR1 SGHRS and CDR2 YFSETQ come from the germline V gene. For the CDR3, the DNA is TGCGCCAGCTCCGGGAACGGGGGCCAAGAGACCCAGTACTTC. It translates to CASSGNGGQETQYF.

The chain recombines TRBV5-6 with TRBJ1-1, with TRBD1 matching 8 bases. CDR3 length: 14 amino acids. The V and J ends lost 4 bases and 3 bases, in that order; junction bases with no gene match: 5. Germline CDR1 is SGHDT and CDR2 is YYEEEE. This chain's CDR3 is CASSKQGEYTEAFF. The CDR3 DNA reads TGTGCCAGCAGCAAACAGGGGGAATACACTGAAGCTTTCTTT.

This clonotype was found many times. The chain combines TRBV7-2 with TRBJ2-1; 7 bases are shared with TRBD1. Germline V gene lookup returns CDR1 SGHTA and CDR2 FQGNSA. Germline trimming cut 4 bases from V and 3 bases from J; bases unmatched to any gene: 6. The CDR3 runs 15 residues. CDR3 protein: CASSSTGTDYNEQFF. In DNA form, the CDR3 reads TGTGCCAGCAGCTCTACCGGGACAGACTACAATGAGCAGTTCTTC. Combining the CDR3 with reference TRBV7-2 and TRBJ2-1 gives the whole variable domain GAGVSQSPSNKVTEKGKDVELRCDPISGHTALYWYRQSLGQGLEFLIYFQGNSAPDKSGLPSDRFSAERTGGSVSTLTIQRTQQEDSAVYLCASSSTGTDYNEQFFGPGTRLTVL.

This clonotype was recorded a few times. This chain links TRBV5-5 with TRBJ2-7; tentative D call: TRBD1 (5 bases). Between the trimmed V and J ends, which lost 4 bases and 4 bases, there was a span of 12 bases. CDR1 and CDR2 from the germline V gene are SGHKS and YYEKEE (reference sequence). This CDR3 is built from 13 residues. CDR3 sequence reads: CASSTAQGYEQYF. The CDR3 DNA is TGTGCCAGCAGCACTGCCCAGGGTTACGAGCAGTACTTC. Combining the CDR3 with reference TRBV5-5 and TRBJ2-7 gives the whole variable domain DAGVTQSPTHLIKTRGQQVTLRCSPISGHKSVSWYQQVLGQGPQFIFQYYEKEERGRGNFPDRFSARQFPNYSSELNVNALLLGDSALYLCASSTAQGYEQYFGPGTRLTVT.

This clonotype was seen ten or more times. Here the CDR3 DNA reads TGTGCCAGCAGTTTTTCTCCTTTGAACACTGAAGCTTTCTTT. This gives the protein CASSFSPLNTEAFF. The genes are TRBV12-3 or TRBV12-4 and TRBJ1-1, with D uncertain. V lost 3 bases to trimming and J lost 0 bases, with 8 bases between them. CDR3 length: 14 amino acids.

This clonotype was detected many times. J is TRBJ2-1 and V is TRBV29-1; either TRBD1 or TRBD2 may fit D (5 bases each). Trimming shortened V by 5 bases and J by 1 base, and 12 bases separated the two germline ends. The germline V gene has CDR1 SQVTM and CDR2 ANQGSEA. The CDR3 extends over 14 amino acids. This chain's CDR3 is CSVRRGPSYNEQFF. In nucleotides, the CDR3 is TGCAGCGTTCGCCGGGGCCCTTCCTACAATGAGCAGTTCTTC.

Only a few counts were recorded for this clonotype. The chain uses TRBV19 and TRBJ2-7; D may be TRBD1 or TRBD2 (5 bases each). The CDR3 has 14 amino acids. V gave up 8 bases and J gave up 6 bases, with 20 bases separating them. Germline V lookup: CDR1 LNHDA, CDR2 SQIVND (reference sequence). The CDR3 protein is CASGPIGGIGEQYF. CDR3 coding DNA: TGTGCCAGTGGGCCCATTGGGGGTATCGGCGAGCAGTACTTC.

The J gene is TRBJ1-1, the V gene TRBV6-5; D uncertain. The CDR3 runs to 12 residues. CDR1 and CDR2 (germline): MNHEY, SVGAGI. Trimming removed 6 bases at V and 3 bases at J, with 8 bases between. CDR3 coding DNA: TGTGCCAGCAGAGCATGGGACACTGAAGCTTTCTTT. Translated: CASRAWDTEAFF.

The J gene is TRBJ1-4, the V gene TRBV7-6, with TRBD1 matching over 7 bases. This CDR3 region has 15 residues. Trimming removed 2 bases from V and 8 bases from J; junction bases left unmatched: 8. CDR1 and CDR2 (germline): SGHVS, FNYEAQ. The CDR3 DNA follows: TGTGCCAGCAGCTTACGGAGGGGGCGGGAGGAAAAACTGTTTTTT. Protein sequence: CASSLRRGREEKLFF.

The chain is built from TRBV5-1 and TRBJ2-7; maybe TRBD2 (5 bases). The CDR3 has 11 residues. CDR1 SGHRS and CDR2 YFSETQ come from the germline V gene. V gave up 5 bases and J gave up 7 bases, with 10 bases separating them. The CDR3 sequence is CASRREREQYF. CDR3 sequence (DNA): TGCGCCAGCAGAAGGGAGAGGGAGCAGTACTTC.

V gene TRBV29-1 combines with J gene TRBJ2-1; 7 positions match TRBD2. Trimming at V came to 5 bases and at J to 4 bases, leaving 5 bases not matched to a gene. Germline assignment: CDR1 SQVTM and CDR2 ANQGSEA. The CDR3 is made up of 13 amino acids. The CDR3, as DNA: TGCAGCGTTTGGGGGGAGGGGTACAATGAGCAGTTCTTC. Protein product: CSVWGEGYNEQFF.

The table lists this clonotype with a few counts. CDR3 DNA: TGTGCCAGCAGGTGGCGTGGGGGGGCCGGGGAGCTGTTTTTT. Amino acids: CASRWRGGAGELFF. The chain recombines TRBV6-1 with TRBJ2-2; TRBD2 matches at 7 bases. Germline lookup yields CDR1 MNHNS and CDR2 SASEGT. This CDR3 has 14 amino acids. The V gene end was trimmed by 6 bases and the J gene end by 6 bases; junction bases not matched to a gene: 7.

The chain couples TRBV12-3 or TRBV12-4 to TRBJ1-2, with a possible D match to TRBD1 (6 bases). The V gene lost 3 bases and the J gene lost 6 bases, with 14 bases spanning the gap. This CDR3 region has 14 residues. CDR3 coding DNA: TGTGCCAGCAGTTTCGACGGGGGCGCAGATGGCTACACCTTC. Encoded protein: CASSFDGGADGYTF.

The chain joins TRBV4-1 to TRBJ2-7, with D perhaps matching TRBD1 or TRBD2 (5 bases each). Germline CDR1 reads MGHRA; CDR2 reads YSYEKL. V was shortened by 8 bases and J by 2 bases, with 13 bases between the two germline ends. The CDR3 runs to 13 residues. The CDR3, as DNA: TGCGCCAGCGGGGGAATGGAGACCTACGAGCAGTACTTC. Translating gives CASGGMETYEQYF.

V and J are TRBV27 and TRBJ1-2; TRBD1 is a possible D gene (5 bases). Germline V CDR1 and CDR2: MNHEY, SMNVEV (reference sequence). V lost 0 bases and J 1 base, leaving 6 bases between the germline ends. The CDR3 loop spans 14 amino acids. The CDR3 here is CASSLSGVNYGYTF. In DNA, the CDR3 is TGTGCCAGCAGTTTATCGGGGGTTAACTATGGCTACACCTTC.

The chain recombines TRBV12-3 or TRBV12-4 with TRBJ1-1; tentatively, D is TRBD1 (6 bases). The CDR3 has 17 amino acids. Trimming pared 3 bases from V and 2 bases from J, leaving 19 bases between. DNA for the CDR3: TGTGCCAGCAGTTTTTCGGGGGGCGGTTTTGGTAACACTGAAGCTTTCTTT. It encodes CASSFSGGGFGNTEAFF.

This clonotype was detected only a few times. CDR3 nucleotides: TGTGCCAGCAGTTACCTGACAGGGGGCCAGTACGAGCAGTACTTC. Translation: CASSYLTGGQYEQYF. The chain has TRBV6-2 or TRBV6-3 and TRBJ2-7; 10 positions agree with TRBD1. Germline CDR1 is MNHEY and CDR2 is SVGEGT. The CDR3 length is 15 residues. J was trimmed by 4 bases and V by 2 bases; bases with no gene match: 5.

The rearrangement uses TRBV12-5 and TRBJ2-1; 7 bases are a match to TRBD2. This CDR3 is built from 16 residues. Germline V gene data show CDR1 as LGHNT and CDR2 as FRNRAP. The J segment lost 4 bases and the V segment lost 5 bases, leaving 11 bases of the junction unmatched. The CDR3 DNA sequence: TGTGCTAGTGGTGTCGCGGGGGAGTCGATATACAATGAGCAGTTCTTC. It translates to CASGVAGESIYNEQFF. Combining the CDR3 with reference TRBV12-5 and TRBJ2-1 gives the whole variable domain DARVTQTPRHKVTEMGQEVTMRCQPILGHNTVFWYRQTMMQGLELLAYFRNRAPLDDSGMPKDRFSAEMPDATLATLKIQPSEPRDSAVYFCASGVAGESIYNEQFFGPGTRLTVL.

This clonotype turned up a few times. The rearrangement links TRBV7-8 to TRBJ1-3; no clear D gene. Trimming pared 4 bases from V and 0 bases from J, leaving 10 bases between. In germline, CDR1 is SGHVS, CDR2 FQNEAQ. The CDR3 is 15 amino acids. DNA for the CDR3: TGTGCCAGCAGCTCTGTAAGCAGCTCTGGAAACACCATATATTTT. Amino acids: CASSSVSSSGNTIYF.

V and J are TRBV4-3 and TRBJ1-2, with 8 bases aligning to TRBD1. The CDR3 loop spans 13 amino acids. V shed 6 bases, J shed 3 bases, and the junction held 3 bases outside the gene matches. The V gene's germline CDR1 is LGHNA and CDR2 YSLEER. In nucleotides, the CDR3 is TGCGCCAGCAGAGGACAGGGAGACTATGGCTACACCTTC. This sequence encodes CASRGQGDYGYTF.

CDR3 DNA: TGTGCCAGCAGTTACTCCTGGCAGGGGGCGAGGAATGAGCAGTTCTTC. Translation gives CASSYSWQGARNEQFF. The genes are TRBV6-5 and TRBJ2-1; TRBD1 aligns across 8 bases. CDR1 and CDR2 (germline): MNHEY, SVGAGI. V shed 0 bases and J 7 bases; nucleotides not matched to a gene: 8. This CDR3 comprises 16 residues.

This clonotype was counted only a few times. The gene calls are TRBV12-3 or TRBV12-4 and TRBJ2-3, with D perhaps TRBD2 (6 bases). The CDR3 totals 14 residues. Trimming cost V 3 bases and J 13 bases, with 20 bases left between them. The CDR3: CASSLRGVGGAKYF. The CDR3 bases are TGTGCCAGCAGTTTGAGGGGCGTCGGAGGGGCGAAGTATTTT.

This clonotype was seen many times. The CDR3, as DNA: TGCGCCAGCAGCCAAGATGACAGGGGTTACGAGCAGTACTTC. This gives the protein CASSQDDRGYEQYF. The rearrangement uses TRBV4-1 and TRBJ2-7; 8 nucleotides align to TRBD1. Losses at the gene ends were 0 bases for V and 4 bases for J; bases not matched to a gene: 2. Looked up from germline, CDR1 is MGHRA and CDR2 is YSYEKL. This CDR3 contains 14 residues.